One sample yielded the 24 T cell receptor beta chains listed below, sequenced in a study of blood T cell repertoires in COVID-19 (dated by TCRdb to between 2020 and 2021). Receptors were amplified or captured by the immunoSEQ multiplex PCR assay. TCRdb limited this immuneACCESS table to in-frame rearrangements with V and J called. A share of clones is missing; checked studies link under half to unresolved V genes, and the rest is unexplained. The sample table lists under 250,000 clones, roughly 84% of them with a count of one. The ten largest clones add up to 15% to 20% of the sample. The specimen was peripheral blood. Receptor source: a man aged 45-60 years with COVID-19, enrolled during active disease.

The chain has TRBV20-1 and TRBJ2-5; D possibly corresponds to TRBD1 (6 bases). V was pared by 8 bases and J by 5 bases, with 12 bases between. Germline CDR1 reads DFQATT; CDR2 reads SNEGSKA (reference sequence). CDR3 length: 11 amino acids. For the CDR3, the DNA is TGCAGTTGTGGGGGCCTGGAGACCCAGTACTTC. This codes for CSCGGLETQYF.

The chain has TRBV4-3 and TRBJ1-5; 10 bases line up with TRBD1. This CDR3 is built from 14 residues. V trimming: 1 base; J trimming: 9 bases; junction bases outside the gene matches: 3. Germline loops: CDR1 LGHNA, CDR2 YSLEER. For the CDR3, the DNA is TGCGCCAGCAGCCAAGGACAGGGGGCTGTGCCCCAGCATTTT. It translates to CASSQGQGAVPQHF.

The V call is TRBV23-1, the J call TRBJ2-1; 8 bases fit TRBD2. TRBV23-1 is classed as an ORF, of uncertain function. V was clipped by 2 bases and J by 2 bases; unmatched bases: 8. This CDR3 is 17 amino acids long. The CDR3 region is CASSQVRLALTYNEQFF. DNA for the CDR3: TGCGCCAGCAGTCAAGTAAGACTAGCGCTAACCTACAATGAGCAGTTCTTC.

The table lists this clone with a few counts. The chain combines TRBV5-4 with TRBJ2-3; 11 positions match TRBD2. Germline V lookup: CDR1 SGHNT, CDR2 YYREEE (reference sequence). The CDR3 is 19 amino acids. The trim removed 0 bases at V and 4 bases at J, leaving 13 bases unmatched. The CDR3 DNA reads as TGTGCCAGCAGCTTGGGCCGTATAGCGGGAGGGCTGGGATCAGATACGCAGTATTTT. Its translation is CASSLGRIAGGLGSDTQYF.

The V gene is TRBV27, the J gene TRBJ1-5; a weak D match, TRBD1 (6 bases). The CDR3 is made up of 15 amino acids. V was trimmed by 7 bases and J by 1 base, leaving 14 bases between them. The germline gives CDR1 MNHEY, CDR2 SMNVEV (reference sequence). The CDR3 DNA sequence: TGTGCCAGCACCGCAACGGGGGGCAGCAATCAGCCCCAGCATTTT. Protein: CASTATGGSNQPQHF.

J is TRBJ2-5 and V is TRBV28; possible D gene TRBD1, 6 bases. Trimming removed 5 bases at V and 2 bases at J, with 15 bases between. Germline loops: CDR1 MDHEN, CDR2 SYDVKM. The CDR3 runs to 15 residues. In nucleotides, the CDR3 is TGTGCCAGCAGTCCCCCCTGGGGGCCACAAGAGACCCAGTACTTC. This codes for CASSPPWGPQETQYF.

The chain employs TRBV5-1 and TRBJ2-1, with TRBD2 matching 12 bases. From germline, CDR1 is SGHRS and CDR2 YFSETQ. The CDR3 has 18 residues. V lost 3 bases to trimming and J lost 0 bases; unmatched junction nucleotides: 7. The CDR3 region is CASSSGLAGIFSYNEQFF. As DNA, the CDR3 is TGCGCCAGCAGCTCCGGACTAGCGGGGATATTCTCCTACAATGAGCAGTTCTTC. Variable domain in full (rest from reference TRBV5-1 and TRBJ2-1): KAGVTQTPRYLIKTRGQQVTLSCSPISGHRSVSWYQQTPGQGLQFLFEYFSETQRNKGNFPGRFSGRQFSNSRSEMNVSTLELGDSALYLCASSSGLAGIFSYNEQFFGPGTRLTVL.

V gene TRBV7-3 combines with J gene TRBJ2-3; 9 bases line up with TRBD2. Germline V gene lookup returns CDR1 SGHTA and CDR2 FQGTGA. V shed 0 bases, J shed 6 bases, and the junction held 7 bases outside the gene matches. The CDR3 has 16 amino acids. CDR3 nucleotides: TGTGCCAGCAGCTTAACACCCGCGGGAGGGCCGGATACGCAGTATTTT. It encodes CASSLTPAGGPDTQYF. The complete variable domain, with remaining parts taken from reference TRBV7-3 and TRBJ2-3, reads GAGVSQTPSNKVTEKGKYVELRCDPISGHTALYWYRQSLGQGPEFLIYFQGTGAADDSGLPNDRFFAVRPEGSVSTLKIQRTERGDSAVYLCASSLTPAGGPDTQYFGPGTRLTVL.

The rearrangement joins TRBV6-1 to TRBJ2-7; TRBD1 matches 8 bases. V shed 2 bases, J shed 3 bases, and the junction held 6 bases outside the gene matches. The CDR3 runs to 15 residues. Per germline, CDR1 MNHNS and CDR2 SASEGT. The CDR3 region is CASSEPGTGDYEQYF. The DNA for the CDR3 is TGTGCCAGCAGTGAACCCGGGACAGGAGACTACGAGCAGTACTTC.

The chain uses TRBV5-8 and TRBJ2-2, with TRBD1 as a possible D gene (5 bases). Germline-derived CDR1 and CDR2 are SGHTS and YDEGEE. The V and J ends lost 0 bases and 5 bases respectively, with 11 bases between them. The CDR3 contains 15 residues. In DNA form, the CDR3 reads TGTGCCAGCAGCTTGGTGCAGGGTAGAACCGGGGAGCTGTTTTTT. Protein sequence: CASSLVQGRTGELFF.

The rearrangement uses TRBV19 and TRBJ1-6; 8 positions agree with TRBD1. CDR1 and CDR2 from the germline V gene are LNHDA and SQIVND (reference sequence). Losses at the gene ends were 2 bases for V and 6 bases for J; bases not matched to a gene: 0. The CDR3 totals 14 residues. The CDR3 region has the DNA TGTGCCAGTAGTATAACAGGGGGTAATTCACCCCTCCACTTT. It encodes CASSITGGNSPLHF.

This clone was picked up one time. The CDR3 nucleotides are TGTGCCAGTAGTCGGGGACAGGACCTCACCGGGGAGCTGTTTTTT. Translated, it gives CASSRGQDLTGELFF. The chain is built from TRBV19 and TRBJ2-2; 8 bases line up with TRBD1. V lost 5 bases to trimming and J lost 4 bases; unmatched junction nucleotides: 6. Per germline, CDR1 LNHDA and CDR2 SQIVND (reference sequence). The CDR3 has 15 residues.

This sequence joins TRBV19 and TRBJ1-2; TRBD1 aligns across 7 bases. Trimming cost V 3 bases and J 7 bases; bases outside gene matches: 5. The CDR3 is 13 residues long. Germline V gives CDR1 LNHDA, CDR2 SQIVND (reference sequence). CDR3 sequence (DNA): TGTGCCAGTAGTATGGAGGGGGCGCGTGGCTACACCTTC. Amino acid sequence: CASSMEGARGYTF.

V and J are TRBV5-4 and TRBJ2-7; 10 bases align to TRBD1. Germline assignment: CDR1 SGHNT and CDR2 YYREEE (reference sequence). The CDR3 consists of 16 residues. The J segment lost 4 bases and the V segment lost 0 bases, leaving 7 bases of the junction unmatched. The CDR3 region is CASSLGRDRGIYEQYF. The CDR3 bases are TGTGCCAGCAGCTTGGGAAGGGACAGGGGTATTTACGAGCAGTACTTC.

V and J are TRBV5-1 and TRBJ1-1, with 9 nucleotides matching TRBD1. Trimming removed 4 bases from V and 5 bases from J; junction bases left unmatched: 12. There are 16 residues in the CDR3. Germline CDR1 SGHRS, CDR2 YFSETQ. DNA for the CDR3: TGCGCCAGCAGCCCCACTCCGGGACAGGGTGGTACTGAAGCTTTCTTT. Translating gives CASSPTPGQGGTEAFF.

The CDR3 region is CASSINRLAGGPHTGELFF. CDR3 nucleotides: TGTGCCAGTAGTATAAACAGACTAGCGGGAGGGCCCCACACCGGGGAGCTGTTTTTT. The gene calls are TRBV19 and TRBJ2-2; 14 positions match TRBD2. The CDR3 length is 19 residues. Germline V CDR1 and CDR2: LNHDA, SQIVND (reference sequence). V lost 2 bases and J lost 3; bases outside the gene matches: 8.

The chain combines TRBV5-1 with TRBJ2-1; 7 nucleotides agree with TRBD1. CDR1 SGHRS and CDR2 YFSETQ come from the germline V gene. The CDR3 extends over 14 amino acids. Unmatched junction bases numbered 4, after V lost 2 bases and J lost 5 bases. CDR3 sequence reads: CASSLKTGDNEQFF. CDR3 in DNA: TGCGCCAGCAGCTTAAAAACAGGGGACAATGAGCAGTTCTTC. Variable domain in full (rest from reference TRBV5-1 and TRBJ2-1): KAGVTQTPRYLIKTRGQQVTLSCSPISGHRSVSWYQQTPGQGLQFLFEYFSETQRNKGNFPGRFSGRQFSNSRSEMNVSTLELGDSALYLCASSLKTGDNEQFFGPGTRLTVL.

The chain has TRBV19 and TRBJ1-1; TRBD1 is a possible D gene (5 bases). Per germline, CDR1 LNHDA and CDR2 SQIVND (reference sequence). V was clipped by 7 bases and J by 6 bases, with 21 bases between them. The CDR3 runs to 15 residues. The CDR3: CASTPRRGGTAEAFF. CDR3 DNA sequence: TGTGCCAGTACCCCCCGCCGGGGGGGAACGGCTGAAGCTTTCTTT.

The V and J genes are TRBV5-6 and TRBJ1-1, with 7 bases fitting TRBD1. V lost 3 bases and J lost 0; bases outside the gene matches: 2. The CDR3 is made up of 14 amino acids. Germline lookup yields CDR1 SGHDT and CDR2 YYEEEE. CDR3 sequence (DNA): TGTGCCAGCAGCTCGGGACAGATGAACACTGAAGCTTTCTTT. This gives the protein CASSSGQMNTEAFF.

V gene TRBV19 combines with J gene TRBJ2-4, with D tentatively TRBD1 (5 bases). Trimming took 0 bases from V and 9 from J, leaving 21 bases between them. From germline, CDR1 is LNHDA and CDR2 SQIVND (reference sequence). This CDR3 has 17 amino acids. Here the CDR3 DNA reads TGTGCCAGTAGTATAGATCTATTTCTGGGTAGCCAGGGCATTCAGTACTTC. Translating it yields CASSIDLFLGSQGIQYF. The entire variable domain, with the rest obtained from reference TRBV19 and TRBJ2-4, is as follows: DGGITQSPKYLFRKEGQNVTLSCEQNLNHDAMYWYRQDPGQGLRLIYYSQIVNDFQKGDIAEGYSVSREKKESFPLTVTSAQKNPTAFYLCASSIDLFLGSQGIQYFGAGTRLSVL.

In DNA form, the CDR3 reads TGTGCCAGTAGTGCCCCCGGGACAGGGGCCCCCTACGAGCAGTACTTC. Translating it yields CASSAPGTGAPYEQYF. The chain employs TRBV19 and TRBJ2-7; 10 positions match TRBD1. CDR1 LNHDA and CDR2 SQIVND come from the germline V gene (reference sequence). V lost 5 bases, J lost 2 bases, and 9 bases stayed unmatched. The CDR3 extends over 16 amino acids.

The genes are TRBV7-9 and TRBJ2-1; 8 bases agree with TRBD2. With V trimmed by 2 bases and J by 0 bases, 3 bases remained unmatched. Germline V gene sequence: CDR1 SEHNR, CDR2 FQNEAQ (reference sequence). The CDR3 loop spans 16 amino acids. CDR3 sequence reads: CASSLFGGDSYNEQFF. The CDR3 DNA reads as TGTGCCAGCAGCTTATTCGGGGGGGACTCCTACAATGAGCAGTTCTTC.

This chain joins TRBV5-6 and TRBJ2-2; 10 bases match TRBD2. Per germline, CDR1 SGHDT and CDR2 YYEEEE. This CDR3 is 19 amino acids long. The V segment lost 5 bases and the J segment 5 bases; nucleotides outside the gene matches: 18. The CDR3 region is CASRRQGWLAGVGTGELFF. CDR3 sequence (DNA): TGTGCCAGCAGAAGACAGGGATGGCTAGCGGGAGTAGGAACCGGGGAGCTGTTTTTT.

This clone is a singleton in its sample. Other nucleotide sequences from this sample produce the same CDR3. This chain joins TRBV9 and TRBJ2-1, with 8 bases aligning to TRBD2. Germline values: CDR1 SGDLS, CDR2 YYNGEE. This CDR3 is 15 amino acids long. Trimming removed 2 bases from V and 4 bases from J; junction bases left unmatched: 5. The CDR3 DNA reads as TGTGCCAGCAGCGTGAGGCTAGCGGGTTACAATGAGCAGTTCTTC. Its translation is CASSVRLAGYNEQFF.